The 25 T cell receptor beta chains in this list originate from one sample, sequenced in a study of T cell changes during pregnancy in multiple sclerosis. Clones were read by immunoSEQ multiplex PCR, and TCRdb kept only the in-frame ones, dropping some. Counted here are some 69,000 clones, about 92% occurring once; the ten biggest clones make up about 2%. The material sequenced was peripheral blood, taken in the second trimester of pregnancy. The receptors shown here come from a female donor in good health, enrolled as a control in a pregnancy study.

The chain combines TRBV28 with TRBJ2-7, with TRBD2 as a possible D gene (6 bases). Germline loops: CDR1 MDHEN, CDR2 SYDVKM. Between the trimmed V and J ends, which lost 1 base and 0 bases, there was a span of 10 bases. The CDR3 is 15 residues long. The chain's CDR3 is CASSLFSGFSYEQYF. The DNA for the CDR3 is TGTGCCAGCAGTTTATTTAGCGGATTCTCCTACGAGCAGTACTTC.

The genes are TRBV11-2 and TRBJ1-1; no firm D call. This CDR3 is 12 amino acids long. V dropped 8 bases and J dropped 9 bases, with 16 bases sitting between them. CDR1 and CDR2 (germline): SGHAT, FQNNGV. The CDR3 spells CASLTGGRQAFF. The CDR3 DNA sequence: TGTGCCAGCTTGACGGGAGGGCGCCAAGCTTTCTTT.

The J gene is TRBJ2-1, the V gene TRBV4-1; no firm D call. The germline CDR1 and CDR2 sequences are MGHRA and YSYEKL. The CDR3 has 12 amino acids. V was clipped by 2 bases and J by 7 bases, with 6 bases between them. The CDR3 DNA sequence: TGCGCCAGCAGCCAACCACAAAATGAGCAGTTCTTC. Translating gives CASSQPQNEQFF.

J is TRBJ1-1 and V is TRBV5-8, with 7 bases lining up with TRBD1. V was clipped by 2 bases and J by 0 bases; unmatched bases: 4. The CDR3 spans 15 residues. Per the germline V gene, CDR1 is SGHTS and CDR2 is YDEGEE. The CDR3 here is CASSFGRGLNTEAFF. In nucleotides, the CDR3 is TGTGCCAGCAGCTTCGGGAGGGGGCTGAACACTGAAGCTTTCTTT.

CDR3 bases: TGCAGCGTTTCCGGCAGGAAAAGCGACAGGGTAGGGACCGAGCAGTACTTC. As protein: CSVSGRKSDRVGTEQYF. V gene TRBV29-1 combines with J gene TRBJ2-7; 7 nucleotides match TRBD1. Germline V gives CDR1 SQVTM, CDR2 ANQGSEA. With V trimmed by 5 bases and J by 6 bases, 22 bases remained unmatched. This CDR3 has 17 amino acids.

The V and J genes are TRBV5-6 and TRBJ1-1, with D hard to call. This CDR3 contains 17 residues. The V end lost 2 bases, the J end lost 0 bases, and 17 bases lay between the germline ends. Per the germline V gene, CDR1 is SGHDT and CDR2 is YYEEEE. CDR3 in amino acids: CASSFFPLGSMNTEAFF. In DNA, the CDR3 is TGTGCCAGCAGCTTTTTTCCGTTAGGGAGCATGAACACTGAAGCTTTCTTT. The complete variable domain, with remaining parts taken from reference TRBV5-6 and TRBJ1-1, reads DAGVTQSPTHLIKTRGQQVTLRCSPKSGHDTVSWYQQALGQGPQFIFQYYEEEERQRGNFPDRFSGHQFPNYSSELNVNALLLGDSALYLCASSFFPLGSMNTEAFFGQGTRLTVV.

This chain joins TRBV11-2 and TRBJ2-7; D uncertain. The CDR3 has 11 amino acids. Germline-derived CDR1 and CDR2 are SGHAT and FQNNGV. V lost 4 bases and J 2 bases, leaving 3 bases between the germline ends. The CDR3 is CASSSAYEQYF. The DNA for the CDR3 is TGTGCCAGCAGCTCCGCCTACGAGCAGTACTTC.

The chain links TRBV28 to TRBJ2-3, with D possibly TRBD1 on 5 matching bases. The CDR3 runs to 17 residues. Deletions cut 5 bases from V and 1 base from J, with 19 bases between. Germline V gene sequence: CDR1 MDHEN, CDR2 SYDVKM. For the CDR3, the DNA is TGTGCCAGCAGTCAAACGATGGGGCCGGTTGGCACAGATACGCAGTATTTT. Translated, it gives CASSQTMGPVGTDTQYF.

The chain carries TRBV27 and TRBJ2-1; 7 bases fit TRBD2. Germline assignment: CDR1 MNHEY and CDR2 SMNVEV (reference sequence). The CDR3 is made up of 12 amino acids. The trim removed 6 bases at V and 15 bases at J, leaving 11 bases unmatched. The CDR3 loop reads CASSASGRRLFF. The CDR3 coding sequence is TGTGCCAGCAGCGCTAGCGGTCGAAGGCTGTTCTTC.

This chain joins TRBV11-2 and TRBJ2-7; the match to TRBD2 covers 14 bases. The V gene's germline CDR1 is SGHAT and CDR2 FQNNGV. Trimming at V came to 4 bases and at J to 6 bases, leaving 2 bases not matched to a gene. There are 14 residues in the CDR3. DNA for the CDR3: TGTGCCAGCAGCTCGGGACTAGCGGGAGTCGAGCAGTACTTC. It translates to CASSSGLAGVEQYF.

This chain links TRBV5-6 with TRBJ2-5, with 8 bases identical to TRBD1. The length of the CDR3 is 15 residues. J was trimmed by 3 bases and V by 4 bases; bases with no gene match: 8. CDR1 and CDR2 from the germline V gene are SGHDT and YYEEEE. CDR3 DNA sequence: TGTGCCAGCAGCGCGACAGGGGTGGGAGAAGAGACCCAGTACTTC. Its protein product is CASSATGVGEETQYF.

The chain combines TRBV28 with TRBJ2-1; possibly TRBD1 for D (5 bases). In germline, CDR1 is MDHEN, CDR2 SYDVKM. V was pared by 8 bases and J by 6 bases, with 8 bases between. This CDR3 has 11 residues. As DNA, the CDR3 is TGTGCCAGCGGGGCCGGCAATGAGCAGTTCTTC. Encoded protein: CASGAGNEQFF.

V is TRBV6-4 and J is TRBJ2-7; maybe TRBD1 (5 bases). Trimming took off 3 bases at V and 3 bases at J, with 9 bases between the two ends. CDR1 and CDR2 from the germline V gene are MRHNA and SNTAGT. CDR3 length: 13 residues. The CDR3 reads CASSEQEGYEQYF. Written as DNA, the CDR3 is TGTGCCAGCAGTGAACAGGAAGGCTACGAGCAGTACTTC.

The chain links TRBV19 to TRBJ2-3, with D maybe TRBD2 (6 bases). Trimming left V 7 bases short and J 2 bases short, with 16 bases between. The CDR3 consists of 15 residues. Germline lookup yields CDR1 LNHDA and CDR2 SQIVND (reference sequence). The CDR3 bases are TGTGCCAGTACCTTCAAGGGAGGAGACACAGATACGCAGTATTTT. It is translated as CASTFKGGDTDTQYF.

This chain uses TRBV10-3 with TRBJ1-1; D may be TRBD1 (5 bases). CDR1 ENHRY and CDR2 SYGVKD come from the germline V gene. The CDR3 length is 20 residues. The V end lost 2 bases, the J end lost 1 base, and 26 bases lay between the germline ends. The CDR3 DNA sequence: TGTGCCATCAGTGAGCCAGCGACCCCCGTGGGGGGGGGATCGAACACTGAAGCTTTCTTT. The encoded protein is CAISEPATPVGGGSNTEAFF.

The CDR3 sequence is CASSRTSGLSYNEQFF. Here the CDR3 DNA reads TGTGCCAGCAGCAGGACTAGCGGGCTTTCCTACAATGAGCAGTTCTTC. This chain connects TRBV6-6 to TRBJ2-1, with TRBD2 matching over 11 bases. V lost 6 bases to trimming and J lost 1 base; unmatched junction nucleotides: 5. Germline V gives CDR1 MNHNY, CDR2 SVGAGI (reference sequence). The CDR3 has 16 residues.

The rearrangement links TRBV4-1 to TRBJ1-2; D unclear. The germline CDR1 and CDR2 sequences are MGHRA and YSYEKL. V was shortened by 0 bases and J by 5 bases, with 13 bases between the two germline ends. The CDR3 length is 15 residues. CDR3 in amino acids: CASSQEEGGVYGYTF. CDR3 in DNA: TGCGCCAGCAGCCAAGAGGAGGGCGGAGTGTATGGCTACACCTTC.

This CDR3 reads CASSEVGTGDTEAFF. CDR3 sequence (DNA): TGTGCCAGCAGTGAAGTGGGGACAGGGGACACTGAAGCTTTCTTT. The rearrangement uses TRBV6-1 and TRBJ1-1; 10 bases fit TRBD1. In germline, CDR1 is MNHNS, CDR2 SASEGT. J was trimmed by 3 bases and V by 1 base; bases with no gene match: 2. The CDR3 extends over 15 amino acids.

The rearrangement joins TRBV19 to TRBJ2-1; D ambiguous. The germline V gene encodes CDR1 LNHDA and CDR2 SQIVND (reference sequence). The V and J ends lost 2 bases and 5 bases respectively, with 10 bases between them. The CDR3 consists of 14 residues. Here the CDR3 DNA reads TGTGCCAGTAGTATATACAGCCAAAACAATGAGCAGTTCTTC. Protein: CASSIYSQNNEQFF.

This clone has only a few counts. DNA for the CDR3: TGCGCCAGCAGCTTGACGGGACTAGCGACTATGAACACCGGGGAGCTGTTTTTT. The encoded protein is CASSLTGLATMNTGELFF. The V and J genes are TRBV5-1 and TRBJ2-2, with 10 bases aligning to TRBD2. CDR3 length: 18 residues. Germline CDR1 SGHRS, CDR2 YFSETQ. V was pared by 1 base and J by 1 base, with 7 bases of the junction left unmatched.

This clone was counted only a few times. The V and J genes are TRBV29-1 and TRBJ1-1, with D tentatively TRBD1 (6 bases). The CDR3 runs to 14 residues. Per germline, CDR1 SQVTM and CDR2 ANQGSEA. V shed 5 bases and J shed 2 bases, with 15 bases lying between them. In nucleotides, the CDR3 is TGCAGCGTTCCTGGACAGCCAACTAACACTGAAGCTTTCTTT. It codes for CSVPGQPTNTEAFF.

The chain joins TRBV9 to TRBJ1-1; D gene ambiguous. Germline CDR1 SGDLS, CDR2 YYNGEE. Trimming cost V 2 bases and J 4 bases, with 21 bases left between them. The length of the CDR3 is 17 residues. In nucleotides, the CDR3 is TGTGCCAGCAGCGTCCTTGGACGGACGACGAGGGTCACTGAAGCTTTCTTT. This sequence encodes CASSVLGRTTRVTEAFF.

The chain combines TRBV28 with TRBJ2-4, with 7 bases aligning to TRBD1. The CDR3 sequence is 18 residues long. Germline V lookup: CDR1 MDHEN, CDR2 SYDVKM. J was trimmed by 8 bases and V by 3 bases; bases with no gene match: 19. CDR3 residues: CASSFRQGVIGLPDIQYF. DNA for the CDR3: TGTGCCAGCAGTTTTAGACAGGGAGTGATCGGGCTACCAGACATTCAGTACTTC. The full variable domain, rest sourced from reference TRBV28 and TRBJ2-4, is DVKVTQSSRYLVKRTGEKVFLECVQDMDHENMFWYRQDPGLGLRLIYFSYDVKMKEKGDIPEGYSVSREKKERFSLILESASTNQTSMYLCASSFRQGVIGLPDIQYFGAGTRLSVL.

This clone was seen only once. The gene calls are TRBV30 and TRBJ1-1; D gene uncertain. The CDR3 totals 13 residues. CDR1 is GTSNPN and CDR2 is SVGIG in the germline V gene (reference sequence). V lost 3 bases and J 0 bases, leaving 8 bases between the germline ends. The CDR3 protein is CAWRESVNTEAFF. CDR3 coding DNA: TGTGCCTGGAGAGAATCAGTGAACACTGAAGCTTTCTTT. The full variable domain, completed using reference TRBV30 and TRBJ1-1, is SQTIHQWPATLVQPVGSPLSLECTVEGTSNPNLYWYRQAAGRGLQLLFYSVGIGQISSEVPQNLSASRPQDRQFILSSKKLLLSDSGFYLCAWRESVNTEAFFGQGTRLTVV.

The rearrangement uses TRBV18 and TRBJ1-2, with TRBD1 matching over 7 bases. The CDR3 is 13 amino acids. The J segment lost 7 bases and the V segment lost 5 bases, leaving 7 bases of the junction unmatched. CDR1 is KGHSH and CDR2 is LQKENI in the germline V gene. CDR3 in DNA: TGTGCCAGCTCAAATACAGGGGTGGTTGGCTACACCTTC. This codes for CASSNTGVVGYTF.